This TCR beta chain is drawn from a study of prognosis after radiotherapy for stage I lung cancer. Background on the study: Fourteen cases involved newly diagnosed primary stage I lung tumors, and roughly five involved oligometastatic NSCLC subsequent to surgical resection of the primary tumor. Concurrent therapy was given to no patient receiving stereotactic body radiotherapy. Overall study results and limits: In patients with versus without metastases, TRBV and TRBJ gene usage reportedly differed.

Blood, 5.5 to 7.5 milliliters, was collected at each of two time points. This clonotype showed up many times. Antigen: not known. Germline V lookup: CDR1 SGHNT, CDR2 YYREEE (reference sequence). The CDR3 contains 15 residues. The V end was cut by 4 bases, the J end by 4 bases, with 14 bases between. Two rounds of multiplex PCR amplified TCR beta CDR3 from genomic DNA. With primers specific to each TRBV and TRBJ gene, the first-round PCR was performed. Each CDR3 protein gets one entry after TCRdb re-called the multiplex PCR reads with MiXCR. The sample has 11,000 to 15,000 distinct CDR3 sequences; less than 35% are singletons.

The TCR was taken from a donor at least 50 years old with non-small cell lung cancer. This chain uses TRBV5-4 with TRBJ2-2, with D possibly matching TRBD1 (6 bases). The source material was PBMCs, sampled before or after stereotactic body radiation therapy (not recorded which). The chain's CDR3 is CASSKNRVSTGELFF. The CDR3 DNA sequence: TGTGCCAGCAGCAAGAACAGGGTCAGCACCGGGGAGCTGTTTTTT.